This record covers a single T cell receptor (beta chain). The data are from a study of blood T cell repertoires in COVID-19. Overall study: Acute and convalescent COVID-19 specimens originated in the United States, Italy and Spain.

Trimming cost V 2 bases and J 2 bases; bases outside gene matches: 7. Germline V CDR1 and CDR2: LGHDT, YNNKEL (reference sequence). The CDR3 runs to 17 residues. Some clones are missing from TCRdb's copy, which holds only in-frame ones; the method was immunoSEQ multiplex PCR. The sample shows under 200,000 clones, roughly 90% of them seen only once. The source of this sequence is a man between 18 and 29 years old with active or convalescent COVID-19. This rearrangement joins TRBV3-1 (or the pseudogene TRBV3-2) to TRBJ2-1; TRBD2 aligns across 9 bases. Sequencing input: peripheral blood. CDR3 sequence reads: CASSQSALAGAYNEQFF. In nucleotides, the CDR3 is TGTGCCAGCAGCCAATCCGCTTTAGCGGGGGCCTACAATGAGCAGTTCTTC.